This TCR beta chain was observed in a study of T cells in Graves' hyperthyroidism and ophthalmopathy. Regarding the study as a whole: The blood repertoire included most of the expanded thyroid clonotypes above 0.001.

Patients were aged 18 to 65, had disease duration under 2 months, and had newly diagnosed hyperthyroidism. Investigators excluded patients with uncontrolled infection, other autoimmune disease, pregnancy or lactation. Diagnosis relied on clinical symptoms, serum thyroxine and TRAb, thyroid ultrasound and orbital computed tomography. The length of the CDR3 is 13 residues. The germline V gene encodes CDR1 SNHLY and CDR2 FYNNEI. J gave up 2 bases and V 5 bases, and 2 bases lay outside the gene matches. This clonotype was observed many times. As yet, its antigen is unknown. RNA transcripts provided the source from which TCR beta CDR3 regions were amplified. First-round RT-PCR targeting the TCR CDR3 was performed with the HTBI primer set. MiXCR, run by TCRdb on the multiplex PCR reads, gives a single entry per CDR3 protein. Of 700,000 to 950,000 distinct CDR3 sequences listed, around a third are singletons.

This TCR was recovered from a woman in her thirties or forties with Graves' hyperthyroidism. Material: blood. The chain is built from TRBV2 and TRBJ1-2, with TRBD1 identical over 7 bases. For the CDR3, the DNA is TGTGCCAGCAGTCGACAGGGCAACTATGGCTACACCTTC. This translates into CASSRQGNYGYTF.